Listed below are T cell receptor beta chains from one sample, sequenced in a study of T cells in Graves' hyperthyroidism and ophthalmopathy. Via MiXCR, TCRdb re-called the multiplex PCR reads, giving one row per CDR3 protein. The sample lists about 500,000 distinct CDR3 sequences; under 15% were seen once. The sequenced sample consisted of blood. These receptors originate from a woman aged 18-29 years with Graves' hyperthyroidism. The CDR3 runs from the conserved cysteine through the conserved F or W. A D gene is named only where the DNA matches it firmly. Where a row states a size, it is once, few, many or the class of an expanded clone; other rows omit it.

abundance: many; v_gene: TRBV12-3/TRBV12-4; d_gene: .; j_gene: TRBJ2-5; CDR3nt: TGTGCCAGCAGTCGGAGAAGGACAGGAGGGGTAGAGACCCAGTACTTC; CDR3aa: CASSRRRTGGVETQYF
abundance: many; v_gene: TRBV30; d_gene: .; j_gene: TRBJ1-4; CDR3nt: TGTGCCTGGGAACAGACAGGAAGGGGGGAAAAACTGTTTTTT; CDR3aa: CAWEQTGRGEKLFF
abundance: many; v_gene: TRBV29-1; d_gene: TRBD2; j_gene: TRBJ2-1; CDR3nt: TGCAGCGTGACTAGCGGGAACAATGAGCAGTTCTTC; CDR3aa: CSVTSGNNEQFF
abundance: .; v_gene: TRBV12-3/TRBV12-4; d_gene: TRBD2; j_gene: TRBJ2-3; CDR3nt: TGTGCCAGCAGTTTTCGAGGTAGCGGGAGATCCGGAGATACGCAGTATTTT; CDR3aa: CASSFRGSGRSGDTQYF
abundance: many; v_gene: TRBV2; d_gene: TRBD1; j_gene: TRBJ2-4; CDR3nt: TGTGCCAGTGGGACAGGGCGAGGGAACATTCAGTACTTC; CDR3aa: CASGTGRGNIQYF
abundance: .; v_gene: TRBV29-1; d_gene: .; j_gene: TRBJ1-2; CDR3nt: TGCAGCGTTACCCTCCAGGCCTATGGCTACACCTTC; CDR3aa: CSVTLQAYGYTF
abundance: many; v_gene: TRBV19; d_gene: TRBD2; j_gene: TRBJ2-7; CDR3nt: TGTGCCAGTAGGGGCAATAGCGGGGGGACCTACGAGCAGTACTTC; CDR3aa: CASRGNSGGTYEQYF
abundance: many; v_gene: TRBV29-1; d_gene: .; j_gene: TRBJ2-1; CDR3nt: TGCAGCGCCCAAAGGGCAGGGGGGACCTACAATGAGCAGTTCTTC; CDR3aa: CSAQRAGGTYNEQFF
abundance: many; v_gene: TRBV12-3/TRBV12-4; d_gene: TRBD1; j_gene: TRBJ2-5; CDR3nt: TGTGCCAGCAGTTCCCTCCGGACAGGAAAAGAGACCCAGTACTTC; CDR3aa: CASSSLRTGKETQYF
abundance: many; v_gene: TRBV9; d_gene: TRBD1; j_gene: TRBJ1-1; CDR3nt: TGTGCCAGCAGCGCCGGGACAGTTCATGAATTTGCTTTCTTT; CDR3aa: CASSAGTVHEFAFF
abundance: few; v_gene: TRBV30; d_gene: .; j_gene: TRBJ1-1; CDR3nt: TGTGCCTGGGACCCCTCCGTACCATACACTGAAGCTTTCTTT; CDR3aa: CAWDPSVPYTEAFF
abundance: many; v_gene: TRBV30; d_gene: .; j_gene: TRBJ2-3; CDR3nt: TGTGCTTGGAGGGAGGGGGCGACAGATACGCAGTATTTT; CDR3aa: CAWREGATDTQYF
abundance: many; v_gene: TRBV12-3/TRBV12-4; d_gene: .; j_gene: TRBJ1-4; CDR3nt: TGTGCCAGCACCCCCCACGGACGACGACGTAATGAAAAACTGTTTTTT; CDR3aa: CASTPHGRRRNEKLFF
abundance: few; v_gene: TRBV7-8; d_gene: .; j_gene: TRBJ2-1; CDR3nt: TGTGCCAGCAGCTATATCAGCGGTTACACCTACAATGAGCAGTTCTTC; CDR3aa: CASSYISGYTYNEQFF
abundance: many; v_gene: TRBV24-1; d_gene: TRBD2; j_gene: TRBJ2-1; CDR3nt: TGTGCCACCAGTGATCCAGGGACTAGCGGGACCTCCAATTACAATGAGCAGTTCTTC; CDR3aa: CATSDPGTSGTSNYNEQFF
abundance: many; v_gene: TRBV3-1; d_gene: .; j_gene: TRBJ2-3; CDR3nt: TGTGCCAGCAGCCAAGGATGGGGGGACAGCCGCACAGATACGCAGTATTTT; CDR3aa: CASSQGWGDSRTDTQYF
abundance: many; v_gene: TRBV12-3/TRBV12-4; d_gene: .; j_gene: TRBJ1-1; CDR3nt: TGTGCCAGCAGCGAACCAAACAGGGCGTGGGACACTGAAGCTTTCTTT; CDR3aa: CASSEPNRAWDTEAFF
abundance: many; v_gene: TRBV10-1; d_gene: .; j_gene: TRBJ1-1; CDR3nt: TGCGCCAGCAGTGAATCCCGGGGCACTGAAGCTTTCTTT; CDR3aa: CASSESRGTEAFF
abundance: many; v_gene: TRBV7-9; d_gene: .; j_gene: TRBJ1-2; CDR3nt: TGTGCCAGCAGCTTAGATAGCACCTATGGCTACACCTTC; CDR3aa: CASSLDSTYGYTF
abundance: many; v_gene: TRBV19; d_gene: TRBD2; j_gene: TRBJ2-1; CDR3nt: TGTGCCAGTAGTATGAGAGAGAGGGGTAGCGGGGTGAGCTCCTACAATGAGCAGTTCTTC; CDR3aa: CASSMRERGSGVSSYNEQFF
abundance: .; v_gene: TRBV20-1; d_gene: TRBD1; j_gene: TRBJ1-1; CDR3nt: TGCAGTGCTAGAGTCGGCCAGGGGGGTGGTTACACTGAAGCTTTCTTT; CDR3aa: CSARVGQGGGYTEAFF
abundance: many; v_gene: TRBV9; d_gene: .; j_gene: TRBJ1-5; CDR3nt: TGTGCCAGCAGCGTAGCCCCCCAGTGGGATCAGCCCCAGCATTTT; CDR3aa: CASSVAPQWDQPQHF